These 24 T cell receptor beta chains were all obtained from the same sample, sequenced in a study of blood T cell repertoires in COVID-19. Data came from immunoSEQ multiplex PCR; TCRdb stores just in-frame clones and leaves some out. The data hold 380,000 or so clones, with 88% observed a single time. Sequenced: PBMCs or T cells enriched from blood (not recorded which). Receptor source: a woman aged 40 to 55 with acute COVID-19.

This sequence joins TRBV5-1 and TRBJ2-5; perhaps TRBD1 as D (5 bases). The CDR3 is 13 amino acids. Deletions cut 1 base from V and 5 bases from J, with 9 bases between. Germline CDR1 SGHRS, CDR2 YFSETQ. CDR3 region: CASSLKGRETQYF. The DNA for the CDR3 is TGCGCCAGCAGCTTGAAGGGGCGGGAGACCCAGTACTTC.

V usage is TRBV9 and J usage is TRBJ2-7, with 7 bases matching TRBD1. CDR3 length: 14 residues. V gave up 4 bases and J gave up 6 bases; unmatched junction bases: 10. Germline V gene lookup returns CDR1 SGDLS and CDR2 YYNGEE. CDR3 sequence: CASSLSHPGGEQYF. The CDR3 DNA is TGTGCCAGCAGCCTCTCCCATCCAGGGGGCGAGCAGTACTTC.

V is TRBV5-1 and J is TRBJ2-7; TRBD2 aligns across 12 bases. The V segment lost 4 bases and the J segment 5 bases; nucleotides outside the gene matches: 7. CDR1 is SGHRS, CDR2 YFSETQ, per germline. This CDR3 is built from 15 residues. The CDR3 sequence is CASSIRTSGDDEQYF. Written as DNA, the CDR3 is TGCGCCAGCAGCATACGGACTAGCGGGGACGACGAGCAGTACTTC.

The chain is built from TRBV7-9 and TRBJ1-4, with TRBD1 matching 11 bases. The V and J ends lost 5 bases and 6 bases, in that order; junction bases with no gene match: 5. Germline V gives CDR1 SEHNR, CDR2 FQNEAQ (reference sequence). The CDR3 consists of 15 residues. CDR3 in amino acids: CASSARDRGDEKLFF. The CDR3 region has the DNA TGTGCCAGCAGCGCCCGGGACAGGGGGGATGAAAAACTGTTTTTT.

This chain links TRBV30 with TRBJ1-5, with D perhaps TRBD1 (5 bases). The germline V gene has CDR1 GTSNPN and CDR2 SVGIG (reference sequence). Trimming pared 4 bases from V and 3 bases from J, leaving 13 bases between. This CDR3 contains 14 residues. The CDR3 reads CAWNPGYSNQPQHF. The CDR3 DNA follows: TGTGCCTGGAATCCAGGGTACTCCAATCAGCCCCAGCATTTT. Together with reference TRBV30 and TRBJ1-5, the CDR3 gives the full variable domain: SQTIHQWPATLVQPVGSPLSLECTVEGTSNPNLYWYRQAAGRGLQLLFYSVGIGQISSEVPQNLSASRPQDRQFILSSKKLLLSDSGFYLCAWNPGYSNQPQHFGDGTRLSIL.

V and J are TRBV5-1 and TRBJ2-6, with D perhaps TRBD1 (6 bases). The V and J ends lost 4 bases and 0 bases respectively, with 17 bases between them. CDR3 size: 18 residues. Germline CDR1 is SGHRS and CDR2 is YFSETQ. CDR3 sequence: CASSPKTGYSSGANVLTF. The DNA for the CDR3 is TGCGCCAGCAGCCCGAAGACAGGTTATAGCTCTGGGGCCAACGTCCTGACTTTC. Based on the CDR3 plus reference TRBV5-1 and TRBJ2-6, the full variable domain is KAGVTQTPRYLIKTRGQQVTLSCSPISGHRSVSWYQQTPGQGLQFLFEYFSETQRNKGNFPGRFSGRQFSNSRSEMNVSTLELGDSALYLCASSPKTGYSSGANVLTFGAGSRLTVL.

This clone was detected only once. V is TRBV12-3 or TRBV12-4 and J is TRBJ1-4, with D unresolved. V was cut by 3 bases and J by 0 bases, with 2 bases left in between. This CDR3 has 13 amino acids. CDR3 coding DNA: TGTGCCAGCAGTTTCGCAACTAATGAAAAACTGTTTTTT. Protein product: CASSFATNEKLFF.

The chain links TRBV2 to TRBJ1-1; 7 nucleotides match TRBD1. Germline assignment: CDR1 SNHLY and CDR2 FYNNEI. Losses at the gene ends were 6 bases for V and 1 base for J; bases not matched to a gene: 5. The CDR3 runs 14 residues. CDR3 sequence (DNA): TGTGCCAGCAGCGGACAGGTACAGAACACTGAAGCTTTCTTT. Protein: CASSGQVQNTEAFF.

This sequence joins TRBV11-3 and TRBJ2-5; D is possibly TRBD2 (6 bases). This CDR3 region has 15 residues. CDR1 and CDR2 (germline): SGHNT, YENEEA. Trimming removed 4 bases from V and 4 bases from J, with 16 bases in between. The CDR3 DNA is TGTGCCAGCAGCTCCTGGGCGGGGCGCGGAGAGACCCAGTACTTC. Translated, it gives CASSSWAGRGETQYF.

V usage is TRBV5-3 and J usage is TRBJ1-1; a weak D match, TRBD1 (6 bases). TRBV5-3 is recorded as an ORF, its role being uncertain. The CDR3 runs 14 residues. Trimming removed 4 bases at V and 4 bases at J, with 14 bases between. The CDR3 here is CARSPPTTGTEAFF. The CDR3 nucleotides read TGTGCCAGAAGCCCGCCCACGACAGGCACTGAAGCTTTCTTT.

The J gene is TRBJ1-2, the V gene TRBV27, with 7 nucleotides matching TRBD1. Germline CDR1 is MNHEY and CDR2 is SMNVEV (reference sequence). J was trimmed by 2 bases and V by 3 bases; bases with no gene match: 6. This CDR3 has 15 amino acids. CDR3 DNA: TGTGCCAGCAGTTTGGGGACAGCTGAAAACTATGGCTACACCTTC. Translating it yields CASSLGTAENYGYTF.

This chain uses TRBV25-1 with TRBJ2-3; 7 positions match TRBD1. V gave up 11 bases and J gave up 0 bases; unmatched junction bases: 5. The CDR3 extends over 13 amino acids. CDR1 is MGHDK and CDR2 is SYGVNS in the germline V gene. CDR3: CAARRGSTDTQYF. The CDR3 DNA follows: TGTGCCGCTCGCAGGGGGAGCACAGATACGCAGTATTTT.

This sequence joins TRBV2 and TRBJ1-2; D gene uncertain. The V gene lost 8 bases and the J gene lost 4 bases, with 11 bases spanning the gap. This CDR3 is built from 12 residues. Germline loops: CDR1 SNHLY, CDR2 FYNNEI. CDR3 coding DNA: TGTGCCAGCGCAACTGGTTTCTATGGCTACACCTTC. Its translation: CASATGFYGYTF. Full variable domain (remainder filled in from reference TRBV2 and TRBJ1-2): EPEVTQTPSHQVTQMGQEVILRCVPISNHLYFYWYRQILGQKVEFLVSFYNNEISEKSEIFDDQFSVERPDGSNFTLKIRSTKLEDSAMYFCASATGFYGYTFGSGTRLTVV.

The CDR3 DNA reads as TGTGCCAGCACGCCAGGGACTTACGAGCAGTACTTC. This codes for CASTPGTYEQYF. The rearrangement joins TRBV2 to TRBJ2-7; D possibly corresponds to TRBD2 (6 bases). The germline CDR1 and CDR2 sequences are SNHLY and FYNNEI. This CDR3 is built from 12 residues. V was trimmed by 7 bases and J by 4 bases, leaving 11 bases between them.

J is TRBJ2-5 and V is TRBV5-1; the match to TRBD1 covers 7 bases. The CDR3 runs 14 residues. With 1 base clipped from V and 5 bases from J, the junction kept 5 bases outside the gene matches. Germline V gives CDR1 SGHRS, CDR2 YFSETQ. The CDR3 reads CASSLTGVRETQYF. The CDR3 nucleotides read TGCGCCAGCAGCTTGACAGGGGTGAGGGAGACCCAGTACTTC.

The J gene is TRBJ1-2, the V gene TRBV6-5; 7 bases agree with TRBD1. Germline CDR1 is MNHEY and CDR2 is SVGAGI. V was clipped by 6 bases and J by 0 bases; unmatched bases: 4. There are 14 residues in the CDR3. This chain's CDR3 is CASSRDSTNYGYTF. The DNA for the CDR3 is TGTGCCAGCAGCCGGGACAGTACTAACTATGGCTACACCTTC.

The chain couples TRBV14 to TRBJ1-2; possibly TRBD1 for D (5 bases). The ends were cut back, 4 bases at V and 5 bases at J, with 11 bases in the middle. The CDR3 is 13 amino acids. Germline CDR1 SGHDN, CDR2 FVKESK. CDR3 protein: CASSPEQAYGYTF. The CDR3 bases are TGTGCCAGCAGCCCAGAACAGGCGTATGGCTACACCTTC.

The chain carries TRBV13 and TRBJ1-1, with TRBD1 matching over 10 bases. The J segment lost 5 bases and the V segment lost 5 bases, leaving 8 bases of the junction unmatched. Per germline, CDR1 PRHDT and CDR2 FYEKMQ (reference sequence). The CDR3 runs 15 residues. CDR3 coding DNA: TGTGCCAGCAGCGGTCGGACAGGGGGGGATACTGAAGCTTTCTTT. This encodes CASSGRTGGDTEAFF.

The chain employs TRBV2 and TRBJ1-3; 8 nucleotides align to TRBD1. There are 13 residues in the CDR3. The germline CDR1 and CDR2 sequences are SNHLY and FYNNEI. With 7 bases clipped from V and 2 bases from J, the junction kept 1 base outside the gene matches. This CDR3 reads CASKQGAGNTIYF. For the CDR3, the DNA is TGTGCCAGCAAACAGGGGGCTGGAAACACCATATATTTT.

The V and J genes are TRBV7-6 and TRBJ2-7, with D perhaps TRBD2 (6 bases). The CDR3 has 15 residues. The germline CDR1 and CDR2 sequences are SGHVS and FNYEAQ. The V end lost 1 base, the J end lost 5 bases, and 15 bases lay between the germline ends. CDR3 loop: CASSLGTTPIDEQYF. CDR3 nucleotide sequence: TGTGCCAGCAGCTTAGGGACTACACCAATCGACGAGCAGTACTTC.

This clone was seen only a few times. The rearrangement links TRBV12-3 or TRBV12-4 to TRBJ1-2, with D perhaps TRBD1 (5 bases). The V gene lost 6 bases and the J gene lost 4 bases, with 9 bases spanning the gap. CDR3 length: 12 amino acids. The CDR3 DNA is TGTGCCAGCAGGTCAGACAGCTATGGCTACACCTTC. This encodes CASRSDSYGYTF.

The V gene is TRBV24-1, the J gene TRBJ1-2; maybe TRBD1 (6 bases). This CDR3 spans 13 amino acids. CDR1 and CDR2 from the germline V gene are KGHDR and SFDVKD. Between the trimmed V and J ends, which lost 3 bases and 6 bases, there was a span of 10 bases. This CDR3 reads CATSDPGQHGYTF. CDR3 sequence (DNA): TGTGCCACCAGTGATCCTGGACAGCATGGCTACACCTTC.

This rearrangement joins TRBV14 to TRBJ1-2, with D tentatively TRBD1 (6 bases). The CDR3 spans 13 residues. V lost 0 bases and J 8 bases, leaving 10 bases between the germline ends. Germline V gene data show CDR1 as SGHDN and CDR2 as FVKESK. DNA of the CDR3: TGTGCCAGCAGCCAAGATATCGGACAGGGCTACACCTTC. It translates to CASSQDIGQGYTF.

The rearrangement links TRBV2 to TRBJ2-7, with no clear D. The germline V gene encodes CDR1 SNHLY and CDR2 FYNNEI. Trimming pared 8 bases from V and 0 bases from J, leaving 8 bases between. This CDR3 spans 12 amino acids. The CDR3 sequence is CASARSSYEQYF. Written as DNA, the CDR3 is TGTGCCAGCGCACGGAGCTCCTACGAGCAGTACTTC.